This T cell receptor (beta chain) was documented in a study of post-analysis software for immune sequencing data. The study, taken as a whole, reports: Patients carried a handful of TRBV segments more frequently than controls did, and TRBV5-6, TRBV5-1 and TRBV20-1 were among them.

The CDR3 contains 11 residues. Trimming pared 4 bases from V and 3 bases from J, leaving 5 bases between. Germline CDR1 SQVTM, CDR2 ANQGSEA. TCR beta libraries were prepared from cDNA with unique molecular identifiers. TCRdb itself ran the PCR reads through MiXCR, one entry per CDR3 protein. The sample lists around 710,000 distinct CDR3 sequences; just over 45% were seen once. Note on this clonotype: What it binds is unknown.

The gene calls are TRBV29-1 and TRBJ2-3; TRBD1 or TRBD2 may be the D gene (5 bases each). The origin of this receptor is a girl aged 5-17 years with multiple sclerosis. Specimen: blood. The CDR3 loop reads CSVGGTDTQYF. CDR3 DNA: TGCAGCGTTGGGGGGACAGATACGCAGTATTTT.